This TCR beta chain was observed in a study of blood T cell repertoires in COVID-19. As for the study in general: From the United States, Italy and Spain came samples of acute and convalescent COVID-19.

Using immunoSEQ multiplex PCR, the repertoire was profiled, and TCRdb retains in-frame clones only, with some absent. The profile shows about 160,000 clones, 82% of them singletons. Germline lookup yields CDR1 SGHAT and CDR2 FQNNGV. This CDR3 contains 14 residues. Trimming cost V 7 bases and J 1 base; bases outside gene matches: 7. Seattle patients were enrolled while actively infected and followed longitudinally. This receptor was identified in a woman between 35 and 50 years old with COVID-19, enrolled during active disease. Sample: peripheral blood. V is TRBV11-2 and J is TRBJ2-7; 7 nucleotides agree with TRBD1. The CDR3 DNA sequence: TGTGCCAGCACCCGGGACAGAACTTCCTACGAGCAGTACGTC. It codes for CASTRDRTSYEQYV.